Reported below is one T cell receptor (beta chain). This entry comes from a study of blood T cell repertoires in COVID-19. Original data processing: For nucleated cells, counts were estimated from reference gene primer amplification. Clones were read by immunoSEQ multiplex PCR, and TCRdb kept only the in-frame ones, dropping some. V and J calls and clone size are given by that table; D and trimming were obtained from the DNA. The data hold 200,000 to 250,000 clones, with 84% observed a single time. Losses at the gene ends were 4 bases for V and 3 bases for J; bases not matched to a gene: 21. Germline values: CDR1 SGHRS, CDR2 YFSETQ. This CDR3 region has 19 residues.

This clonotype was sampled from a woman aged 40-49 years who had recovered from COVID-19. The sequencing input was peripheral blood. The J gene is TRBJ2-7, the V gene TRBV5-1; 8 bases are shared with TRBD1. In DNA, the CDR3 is TGCGCCAGCAGCGCCCGACCGGGGACAGGAGGTCGCGTGTTCTACGAGCAGTACTTC. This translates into CASSARPGTGGRVFYEQYF. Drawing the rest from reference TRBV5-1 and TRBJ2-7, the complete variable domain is KAGVTQTPRYLIKTRGQQVTLSCSPISGHRSVSWYQQTPGQGLQFLFEYFSETQRNKGNFPGRFSGRQFSNSRSEMNVSTLELGDSALYLCASSARPGTGGRVFYEQYFGPGTRLTVT.